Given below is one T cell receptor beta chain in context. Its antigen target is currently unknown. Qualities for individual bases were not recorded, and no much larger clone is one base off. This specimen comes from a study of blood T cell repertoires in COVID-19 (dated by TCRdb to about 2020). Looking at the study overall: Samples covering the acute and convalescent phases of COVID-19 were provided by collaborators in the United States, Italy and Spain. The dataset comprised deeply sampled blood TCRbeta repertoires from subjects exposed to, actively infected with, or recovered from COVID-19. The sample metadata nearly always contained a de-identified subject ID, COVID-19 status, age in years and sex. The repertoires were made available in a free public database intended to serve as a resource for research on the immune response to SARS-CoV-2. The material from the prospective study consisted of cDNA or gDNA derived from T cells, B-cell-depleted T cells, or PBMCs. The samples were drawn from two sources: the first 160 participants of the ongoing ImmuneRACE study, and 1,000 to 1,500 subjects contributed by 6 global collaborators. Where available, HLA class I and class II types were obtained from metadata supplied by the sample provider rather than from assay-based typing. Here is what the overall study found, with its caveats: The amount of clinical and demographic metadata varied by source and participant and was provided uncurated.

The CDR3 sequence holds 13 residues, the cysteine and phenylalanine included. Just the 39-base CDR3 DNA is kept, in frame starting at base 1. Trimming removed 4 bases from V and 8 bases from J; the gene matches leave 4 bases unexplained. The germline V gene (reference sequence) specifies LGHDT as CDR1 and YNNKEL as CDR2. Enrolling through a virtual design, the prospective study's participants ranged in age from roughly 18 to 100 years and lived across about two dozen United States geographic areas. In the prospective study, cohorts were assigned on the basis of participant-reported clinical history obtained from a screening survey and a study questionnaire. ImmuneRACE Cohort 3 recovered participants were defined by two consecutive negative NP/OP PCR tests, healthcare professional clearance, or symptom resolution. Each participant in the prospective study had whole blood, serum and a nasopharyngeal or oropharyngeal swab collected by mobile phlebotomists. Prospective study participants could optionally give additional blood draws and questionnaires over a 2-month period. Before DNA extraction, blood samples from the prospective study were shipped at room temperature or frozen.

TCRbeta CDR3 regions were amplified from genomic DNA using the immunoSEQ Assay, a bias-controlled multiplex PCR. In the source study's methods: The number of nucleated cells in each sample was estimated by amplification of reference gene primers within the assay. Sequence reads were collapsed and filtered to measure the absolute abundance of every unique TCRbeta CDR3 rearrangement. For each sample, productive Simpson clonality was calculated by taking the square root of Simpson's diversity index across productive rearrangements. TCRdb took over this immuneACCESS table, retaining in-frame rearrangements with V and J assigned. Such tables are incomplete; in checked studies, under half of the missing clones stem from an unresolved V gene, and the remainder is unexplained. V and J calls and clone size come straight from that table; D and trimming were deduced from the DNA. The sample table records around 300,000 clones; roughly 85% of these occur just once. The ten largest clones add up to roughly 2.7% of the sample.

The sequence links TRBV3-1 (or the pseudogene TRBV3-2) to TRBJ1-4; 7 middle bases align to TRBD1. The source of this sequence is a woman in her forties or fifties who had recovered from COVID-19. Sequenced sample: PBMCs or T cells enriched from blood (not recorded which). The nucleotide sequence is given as TGTGCCAGCAGCCGCCAGGGGGGAGAAAAACTGTTTTTT. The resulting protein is CASSRQGGEKLFF.